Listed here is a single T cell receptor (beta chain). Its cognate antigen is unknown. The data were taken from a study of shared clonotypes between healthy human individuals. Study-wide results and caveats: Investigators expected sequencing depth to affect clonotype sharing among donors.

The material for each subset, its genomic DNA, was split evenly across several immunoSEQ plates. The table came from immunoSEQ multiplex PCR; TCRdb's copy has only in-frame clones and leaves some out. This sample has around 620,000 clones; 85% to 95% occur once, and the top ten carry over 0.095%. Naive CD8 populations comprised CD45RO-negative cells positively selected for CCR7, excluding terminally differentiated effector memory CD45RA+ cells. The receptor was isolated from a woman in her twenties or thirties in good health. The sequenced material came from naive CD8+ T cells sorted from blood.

The CDR3 sequence: CASSSGGFEAFF. For the CDR3, the DNA is TGTGCCAGCAGCTCAGGGGGGTTTGAAGCTTTCTTT. The chain has TRBV5-6 and TRBJ1-1; 7 nucleotides line up with TRBD1. Trimming at V came to 3 bases and at J to 7 bases, leaving 3 bases not matched to a gene. This CDR3 comprises 12 residues. CDR1 and CDR2 from the germline V gene are SGHDT and YYEEEE.